These 22 T cell receptor beta chains came from one sample sequenced in a study of cytomegalovirus exposure and HLA in healthy donors (dated by TCRdb to the late 2010s). The library came from the immunoSEQ multiplex PCR assay. The multiplex PCR relied on a mix of 60 forward primers for TCR Vbeta segments and 13 reverse primers for TCR Jbeta segments. TCRdb carries this immuneACCESS record with in-frame sequences only. Its versions omit some clonotypes, under half of them owing to an unresolved V gene in the studies checked, with the rest unexplained. The sample profile shows about 150,000 clones; around two thirds of them were found once. Clones ranked in the top ten supply 2% to 3% of the sample. Input material: PBMCs. The receptors come from a woman aged 40 to 50 in good health and CMV-seronegative.

The genes are TRBV15 and TRBJ2-2, with 8 bases identical to TRBD2. Germline trimming cut 5 bases from V and 1 base from J; bases unmatched to any gene: 6. This CDR3 comprises 16 residues. Germline V gene sequence: CDR1 LNHNV, CDR2 YYDKDF (reference sequence). The CDR3 is CATSPGGTLNTGELFF. CDR3 coding DNA: TGTGCCACCAGCCCGGGGGGGACGTTGAACACCGGGGAGCTGTTTTTT.

The rearrangement links TRBV5-4 to TRBJ1-2; 7 bases map to TRBD1. CDR3 length equals 15 residues. Trimming removed 0 bases from V and 4 bases from J; junction bases left unmatched: 6. Germline values: CDR1 SGHNT, CDR2 YYREEE (reference sequence). CDR3 nucleotide sequence: TGTGCCAGCAGCTTGGATGCAGGGGGTAGCTATGGCTACACCTTC. This encodes CASSLDAGGSYGYTF.

The gene calls are TRBV27 and TRBJ2-6; D not resolved. The CDR3 consists of 16 residues. Germline CDR1 is MNHEY and CDR2 is SMNVEV (reference sequence). V was trimmed by 1 base and J by 2 bases, leaving 9 bases between them. In DNA, the CDR3 is TGTGCCAGCAGTTTATTCAGGATCACTGGGGCCAACGTCCTGACTTTC. Residues: CASSLFRITGANVLTF.

The chain links TRBV4-1 to TRBJ1-1; D might be TRBD1 (5 bases). Germline V gives CDR1 MGHRA, CDR2 YSYEKL. Trimming took off 1 base at V and 1 base at J, with 13 bases between the two ends. CDR3 length: 16 amino acids. CDR3 sequence: CASSQGGNRPNTEAFF. The DNA for the CDR3 is TGCGCCAGCAGCCAAGGTGGGAACAGGCCGAACACTGAAGCTTTCTTT.

The chain joins TRBV19 to TRBJ2-2; 14 bases agree with TRBD2. Germline CDR1 and CDR2: LNHDA and SQIVND (reference sequence). The CDR3 totals 20 residues. Trimming removed 6 bases from V and 1 base from J; junction bases left unmatched: 13. CDR3: CASRILGTSGGSLNTGELFF. In DNA, the CDR3 is TGTGCCAGTAGAATACTTGGGACTAGCGGGGGCTCCTTGAACACCGGGGAGCTGTTTTTT.

The CDR3 here is CASSQAFRYTDTQYF. In DNA form, the CDR3 reads TGTGCCAGCAGCCAAGCCTTTCGATACACAGATACGCAGTATTTT. V is TRBV7-8 and J is TRBJ2-3, with D hard to call. The CDR3 has 15 residues. Germline V lookup: CDR1 SGHVS, CDR2 FQNEAQ. Trimming stripped 5 bases from V and 2 bases from J, with 14 bases between. Complete variable domain (other parts from reference TRBV7-8 and TRBJ2-3): GAGVSQSPRYKVAKRGQDVALRCDPISGHVSLFWYQQALGQGPEFLTYFQNEAQLDKSGLPSDRFFAERPEGSVSTLKIQRTQQEDSAVYLCASSQAFRYTDTQYFGPGTRLTVL.

This clone was observed a single time. The chain uses TRBV7-2 and TRBJ1-3; no clear D. Trimming cost V 4 bases and J 2 bases, with 12 bases left between them. This CDR3 spans 15 amino acids. Germline CDR1 reads SGHTA; CDR2 reads FQGNSA. CDR3 region: CASSSHAGTGNTIYF. CDR3 DNA: TGTGCCAGCAGCTCCCACGCCGGGACTGGAAACACCATATATTTT.

The CDR3 sequence is CASSPRQGADEKLFF. The CDR3, as DNA: TGTGCCAGCTCACCCCGACAGGGGGCGGATGAAAAACTGTTTTTT. This chain connects TRBV18 to TRBJ1-4; 10 nucleotides align to TRBD1. This CDR3 has 15 residues. V shed 3 bases, J shed 6 bases, and the junction held 4 bases outside the gene matches. The germline CDR1 and CDR2 sequences are KGHSH and LQKENI.

The rearrangement uses TRBV29-1 and TRBJ2-1; 7 bases align to TRBD2. The CDR3 totals 13 residues. Looked up from germline, CDR1 is SQVTM and CDR2 is ANQGSEA. The trim removed 4 bases at V and 3 bases at J, leaving 3 bases unmatched. The CDR3 here is CSVGSGGYNEQFF. CDR3 bases: TGCAGCGTTGGGTCGGGGGGCTACAATGAGCAGTTCTTC.

The J gene is TRBJ1-2, the V gene TRBV14; possibly TRBD1 for D (5 bases). In germline, CDR1 is SGHDN, CDR2 FVKESK. Trimming stripped 0 bases from V and 4 bases from J, with 21 bases between. The CDR3 extends over 18 amino acids. The CDR3 reads CASSQEGRQGPRPYGYTF. CDR3 nucleotides: TGTGCCAGCAGCCAAGAAGGTCGGCAGGGCCCCCGACCCTATGGCTACACCTTC.

The rearrangement joins TRBV6-6 to TRBJ1-4, with D uncertain. CDR1 MNHNY and CDR2 SVGAGI come from the germline V gene (reference sequence). This CDR3 has 15 residues. Trimming cost V 4 bases and J 0 bases, with 9 bases left between them. The CDR3 here is CASSSAGATNEKLFF. DNA of the CDR3: TGTGCCAGCAGTTCTGCGGGAGCAACTAATGAAAAACTGTTTTTT.

About this clone itself: Because it lacks the conserved phenylalanine or tryptophan at the end, this CDR3 is likely a read error. V and J are TRBV30 and TRBJ1-6; 8 nucleotides align to TRBD1. The V segment lost 4 bases and the J segment 10 bases; nucleotides outside the gene matches: 15. In germline, CDR1 is GTSNPN, CDR2 SVGIG (reference sequence). CDR3 length: 16 residues. The CDR3 spells CAWTGAAGTGISPLHS. CDR3 sequence (DNA): TGTGCCTGGACAGGTGCTGCCGGGACAGGAATATCACCCCTCCACTCT.

The chain employs TRBV25-1 and TRBJ2-5; 7 bases align to TRBD2. Trimming removed 4 bases from V and 4 bases from J; junction bases left unmatched: 9. This CDR3 contains 15 residues. Germline V gene data show CDR1 as MGHDK and CDR2 as SYGVNS. CDR3 nucleotides: TGTGCCAGCAGTGCCTCTTTGGGGGGGGGAGAGACCCAGTACTTC. Translated, it gives CASSASLGGGETQYF.

CDR3 in amino acids: CASSPQPGQHMETQYF. DNA of the CDR3: TGTGCCAGCAGCCCTCAGCCCGGACAGCATATGGAGACCCAGTACTTC. V gene TRBV13 combines with J gene TRBJ2-5, with D tentatively TRBD1 (6 bases). V was clipped by 5 bases and J by 5 bases, with 21 bases between them. Germline V gene data show CDR1 as PRHDT and CDR2 as FYEKMQ (reference sequence). The CDR3 is 16 amino acids.

This clone was counted a few times. V gene TRBV11-2 combines with J gene TRBJ2-5; 8 bases align to TRBD1. The germline V gene has CDR1 SGHAT and CDR2 FQNNGV. V was pared by 6 bases and J by 5 bases, with 14 bases of the junction left unmatched. CDR3 length: 16 residues. CDR3 region: CASRHLRGRRGETQYF. The CDR3, as DNA: TGTGCCAGCAGACACCTCAGGGGGCGGAGAGGGGAGACCCAGTACTTC. Together with reference TRBV11-2 and TRBJ2-5, the CDR3 gives the full variable domain: EAGVAQSPRYKIIEKRQSVAFWCNPISGHATLYWYQQILGQGPKLLIQFQNNGVVDDSQLPKDRFSAERLKGVDSTLKIQPAKLEDSAVYLCASRHLRGRRGETQYFGPGTRLLVL.

This clone was counted a single time. One end of the junction varies from germline; a read error may be responsible. The chain is built from TRBV5-4 and TRBJ2-2; D possibly corresponds to TRBD2 (6 bases). The CDR3 runs to 12 residues. CDR1 is SGHNT and CDR2 is YYREEE in the germline V gene (reference sequence). Written as DNA, the CDR3 is TGCAGTGGGGGGACTAACACCGGGGAGCTGTTTTTT. Encoded protein: CSGGTNTGELFF.

This chain uses TRBV7-9 with TRBJ2-7; 7 nucleotides line up with TRBD1. V was clipped by 2 bases and J by 3 bases; unmatched bases: 4. Germline assignment: CDR1 SEHNR and CDR2 FQNEAQ (reference sequence). CDR3 length: 14 amino acids. The CDR3 loop is CASSLRDRVYEQYF. The CDR3, as DNA: TGTGCCAGCAGCTTACGGGACAGAGTCTACGAGCAGTACTTC.

The J gene is TRBJ2-5, the V gene TRBV9; 8 bases map to TRBD1. Unmatched junction bases numbered 7, after V lost 4 bases and J lost 2 bases. The germline CDR1 and CDR2 sequences are SGDLS and YYNGEE. The CDR3 sequence is 15 residues long. CDR3 bases: TGTGCCAGCAGCACCCGACAGGGGTATCAAGAGACCCAGTACTTC. Protein sequence: CASSTRQGYQETQYF.

The V gene is TRBV6-6, the J gene TRBJ2-2, with 11 bases identical to TRBD2. The V and J ends lost 7 bases and 4 bases, in that order; junction bases with no gene match: 8. This CDR3 is 16 amino acids long. The germline gives CDR1 MNHNY, CDR2 SVGAGI (reference sequence). CDR3 sequence reads: CASTSSGGSRTGELFF. The CDR3, as DNA: TGTGCCAGCACGTCTAGCGGGGGGTCGCGCACCGGGGAGCTGTTTTTT.

The rearrangement links TRBV11-2 to TRBJ1-1, with 7 bases aligning to TRBD1. Trimming cost V 3 bases and J 4 bases; bases outside gene matches: 5. Germline CDR1 reads SGHAT; CDR2 reads FQNNGV. The CDR3 totals 14 residues. This CDR3 is CASSLTGSITEAFF. The CDR3 nucleotides read TGTGCCAGCAGCTTGACAGGGAGTATCACTGAAGCTTTCTTT.

The chain links TRBV10-3 to TRBJ2-1; tentatively, D is TRBD2 (6 bases). V was clipped by 4 bases and J by 5 bases, with 9 bases between them. The CDR3 is made up of 13 amino acids. The germline V gene has CDR1 ENHRY and CDR2 SYGVKD. Here the CDR3 reads CAISVQRDNEQFF. As DNA, the CDR3 is TGTGCCATCAGTGTACAGCGGGACAATGAGCAGTTCTTC.

The V and J genes are TRBV6-6 and TRBJ2-5; 11 bases line up with TRBD1. This CDR3 is 15 amino acids long. Germline V gives CDR1 MNHNY, CDR2 SVGAGI (reference sequence). The trim removed 6 bases at V and 5 bases at J, leaving 8 bases unmatched. This CDR3 reads CASSSAGQGGETQYF. The DNA of the CDR3 is TGTGCCAGCAGCTCCGCGGGACAGGGGGGTGAGACCCAGTACTTC.